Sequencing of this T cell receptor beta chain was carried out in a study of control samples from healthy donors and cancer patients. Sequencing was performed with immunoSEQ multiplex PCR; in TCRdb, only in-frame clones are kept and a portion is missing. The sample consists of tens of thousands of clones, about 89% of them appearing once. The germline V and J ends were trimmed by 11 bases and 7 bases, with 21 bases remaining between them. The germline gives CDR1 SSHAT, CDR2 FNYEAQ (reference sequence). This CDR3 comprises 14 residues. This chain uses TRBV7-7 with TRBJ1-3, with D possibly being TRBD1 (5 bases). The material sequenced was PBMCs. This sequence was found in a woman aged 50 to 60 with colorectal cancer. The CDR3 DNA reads TGTGCCTCCCGGGGCGTGGGATGGTGGAACACCATATATTTT. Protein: CASRGVGWWNTIYF.